The rows below give T cell receptor beta chains drawn from one sample of a study of technical replicates of blood from several donors. Data came from immunoSEQ multiplex PCR; TCRdb stores just in-frame clones and leaves some out. Of over 10,000 clones in the sample, roughly 83% were seen once. The material sequenced was PBMCs. The receptors come from a human donor in good health. The CDR3 runs from the conserved cysteine through the conserved F or W. A D gene is named only where the DNA matches it firmly. Only some rows state a clone size, as once, few, many or a class for expanded clones.

clone size: NA; J gene: TRBJ2-1; V gene: TRBV6-1; D gene: NA; CDR3 length: 15; CDR3 protein: CASSEATGSYNEQFF; CDR3 DNA: TGTGCCAGCAGTGAAGCGACAGGCTCCTACAATGAGCAGTTCTTC
clone size: NA; J gene: TRBJ1-2; V gene: TRBV2; D gene: NA; CDR3 length: 12; CDR3 protein: CASRGGSYGYTF; CDR3 DNA: TGTGCCAGCAGGGGAGGCAGCTATGGCTACACCTTC
clone size: few; J gene: TRBJ2-7; V gene: TRBV19; D gene: TRBD1; CDR3 length: 15; CDR3 protein: CASSLRQGTAYEQYF; CDR3 DNA: TGTGCCAGTAGTCTCCGACAGGGTACTGCCTACGAGCAGTACTTC
clone size: once; J gene: TRBJ2-7; V gene: TRBV7-9; D gene: TRBD2; CDR3 length: 18; CDR3 protein: CASSSDDPGTSGAYEQYF; CDR3 DNA: TGTGCCAGCAGCTCGGACGACCCTGGGACTAGCGGGGCCTACGAGCAGTACTTC
clone size: few; J gene: TRBJ1-5; V gene: TRBV30; D gene: NA; CDR3 length: 11; CDR3 protein: CAWSTGLAQHF; CDR3 DNA: TGTGCCTGGAGTACCGGGTTGGCCCAGCATTTT
clone size: few; J gene: TRBJ1-1; V gene: TRBV4-1; D gene: NA; CDR3 length: 15; CDR3 protein: CASSQEVGGATEAFF; CDR3 DNA: TGCGCCAGCAGCCAAGAGGTGGGGGGGGCCACTGAAGCTTTCTTT
clone size: NA; J gene: TRBJ2-2; V gene: TRBV5-1; D gene: NA; CDR3 length: 15; CDR3 protein: CASSLGQINTGELFF; CDR3 DNA: TGCGCCAGCAGCTTGGGGCAGATAAACACCGGGGAGCTGTTTTTT
clone size: NA; J gene: TRBJ2-3; V gene: TRBV7-2; D gene: NA; CDR3 length: 16; CDR3 protein: CASSLRWGTSTDTQYF; CDR3 DNA: TGTGCCAGCAGCTTACGATGGGGGACTAGCACAGATACGCAGTATTTT
clone size: NA; J gene: TRBJ2-1; V gene: TRBV6-1; D gene: TRBD2; CDR3 length: 16; CDR3 protein: CASSEARGRAFNEQFF; CDR3 DNA: TGTGCCAGCAGTGAAGCGCGGGGGAGGGCCTTCAATGAGCAGTTCTTC
clone size: NA; J gene: TRBJ2-7; V gene: TRBV19; D gene: NA; CDR3 length: 13; CDR3 protein: CASSIKLDLEQYF; CDR3 DNA: TGTGCCAGTAGTATTAAACTAGACCTCGAGCAGTACTTC
clone size: NA; J gene: TRBJ1-5; V gene: TRBV29-1; D gene: TRBD1; CDR3 length: 13; CDR3 protein: CSAGTGKNQPQHF; CDR3 DNA: TGCAGCGCCGGGACAGGGAAAAATCAGCCCCAGCATTTT
clone size: NA; J gene: TRBJ2-1; V gene: TRBV28; D gene: TRBD2; CDR3 length: 16; CDR3 protein: CASSFWEGRSYNEQFF; CDR3 DNA: TGTGCCAGCAGTTTTTGGGAGGGCCGTTCCTACAATGAGCAGTTCTTC
clone size: NA; J gene: TRBJ2-5; V gene: TRBV7-9; D gene: TRBD2; CDR3 length: 15; CDR3 protein: CASSLVAGDQETQYF; CDR3 DNA: TGTGCCAGCAGCTTAGTAGCGGGAGACCAAGAGACCCAGTACTTC
clone size: NA; J gene: TRBJ1-1; V gene: TRBV5-1; D gene: NA; CDR3 length: 16; CDR3 protein: CASSSSRGYTNTEAFF; CDR3 DNA: TGCGCCAGCAGCTCCTCCAGGGGTTATACGAACACTGAAGCTTTCTTT
clone size: NA; J gene: TRBJ1-3; V gene: TRBV6-1; D gene: NA; CDR3 length: 14; CDR3 protein: CASIEGAGGNTIYF; CDR3 DNA: TGTGCCAGCATTGAGGGCGCAGGGGGAAACACCATATATTTT
clone size: NA; J gene: TRBJ2-7; V gene: TRBV6-5; D gene: TRBD1; CDR3 length: 15; CDR3 protein: CASSYSVSGGYEQYF; CDR3 DNA: TGTGCCAGCAGTTACTCGGTTTCAGGGGGCTACGAGCAGTACTTC
clone size: few; J gene: TRBJ2-7; V gene: TRBV18; D gene: TRBD1; CDR3 length: 13; CDR3 protein: CASSPGQLYEQYF; CDR3 DNA: TGTGCCAGCTCACCGGGACAGCTCTACGAGCAGTACTTC
clone size: NA; J gene: TRBJ2-7; V gene: TRBV19; D gene: TRBD2; CDR3 length: 14; CDR3 protein: CASSTGLAVWEQYF; CDR3 DNA: TGTGCCAGTAGTACGGGACTAGCCGTGTGGGAGCAGTACTTC
clone size: few; J gene: TRBJ1-5; V gene: TRBV7-8; D gene: NA; CDR3 length: 15; CDR3 protein: CASSLLQGPNQPQHF; CDR3 DNA: TGTGCCAGCAGCTTATTACAGGGTCCCAATCAGCCCCAGCATTTT
clone size: NA; J gene: TRBJ2-1; V gene: TRBV30; D gene: TRBD2; CDR3 length: 15; CDR3 protein: CAWSVRGRAWNEQFF; CDR3 DNA: TGTGCCTGGAGTGTACGCGGGAGGGCTTGGAATGAGCAGTTCTTC
clone size: once; J gene: TRBJ1-1; V gene: TRBV28; D gene: NA; CDR3 length: 14; CDR3 protein: CASSLLILGATAFF; CDR3 DNA: TGTGCCAGCAGTTTGTTGATCCTGGGGGCGACGGCTTTCTTT
clone size: few; J gene: TRBJ2-5; V gene: TRBV10-2; D gene: TRBD2; CDR3 length: 13; CDR3 protein: CASRLAGQETQYF; CDR3 DNA: TGCGCCAGCAGACTAGCGGGCCAAGAGACCCAGTACTTC
clone size: few; J gene: TRBJ2-5; V gene: TRBV29-1; D gene: NA; CDR3 length: 12; CDR3 protein: CSVLPIGETQYF; CDR3 DNA: TGCAGCGTTCTCCCGATCGGAGAGACCCAGTACTTC
clone size: NA; J gene: TRBJ1-1; V gene: TRBV10-3; D gene: NA; CDR3 length: 18; CDR3 protein: CAISGEAGKAPRNTEAFF; CDR3 DNA: TGTGCCATCAGTGGCGAGGCAGGGAAGGCCCCCAGGAACACTGAAGCTTTCTTT
clone size: NA; J gene: TRBJ2-5; V gene: TRBV5-1; D gene: TRBD1; CDR3 length: 18; CDR3 protein: CASSLAPSGTGAQETQYF; CDR3 DNA: TGCGCCAGCAGCTTAGCACCATCAGGGACAGGGGCACAAGAGACCCAGTACTTC
clone size: NA; J gene: TRBJ1-3; V gene: TRBV19; D gene: NA; CDR3 length: 14; CDR3 protein: CATQGRGSGNTIYF; CDR3 DNA: TGTGCCACTCAAGGGAGGGGTTCTGGAAACACCATATATTTT
clone size: few; J gene: TRBJ1-5; V gene: TRBV19; D gene: NA; CDR3 length: 13; CDR3 protein: CASRWTVNQPQHF; CDR3 DNA: TGTGCCAGTAGATGGACAGTCAATCAGCCCCAGCATTTT
clone size: once; J gene: TRBJ1-1; V gene: TRBV5-1; D gene: NA; CDR3 length: 14; CDR3 protein: CASKDQQGGTEAFF; CDR3 DNA: TGCGCCAGCAAGGATCAGCAGGGAGGCACTGAAGCTTTCTTT
clone size: NA; J gene: TRBJ2-3; V gene: TRBV28; D gene: NA; CDR3 length: 14; CDR3 protein: CASSWGPHTDTQYF; CDR3 DNA: TGTGCCAGCAGTTGGGGGCCTCACACAGATACGCAGTATTTT
clone size: once; J gene: TRBJ2-5; V gene: TRBV5-4; D gene: NA; CDR3 length: 11; CDR3 protein: CASTYQETQYF; CDR3 DNA: TGTGCCAGCACCTACCAAGAGACCCAGTACTTC